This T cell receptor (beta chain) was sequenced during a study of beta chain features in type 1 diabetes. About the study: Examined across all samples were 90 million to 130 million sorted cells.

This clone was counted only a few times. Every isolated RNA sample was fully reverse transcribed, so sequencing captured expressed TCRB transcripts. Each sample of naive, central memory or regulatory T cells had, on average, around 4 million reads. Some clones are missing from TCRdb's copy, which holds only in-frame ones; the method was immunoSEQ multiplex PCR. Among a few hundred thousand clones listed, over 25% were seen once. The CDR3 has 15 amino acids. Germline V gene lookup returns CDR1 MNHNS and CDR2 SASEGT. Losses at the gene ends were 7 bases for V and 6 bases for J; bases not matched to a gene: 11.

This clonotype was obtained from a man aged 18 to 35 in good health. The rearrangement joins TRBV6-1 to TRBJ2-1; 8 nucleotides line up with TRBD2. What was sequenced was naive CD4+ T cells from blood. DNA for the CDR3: TGTGCCAGCACCTCGAGTAGCGGGATTCTCAATGAGCAGTTCTTC. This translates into CASTSSSGILNEQFF.